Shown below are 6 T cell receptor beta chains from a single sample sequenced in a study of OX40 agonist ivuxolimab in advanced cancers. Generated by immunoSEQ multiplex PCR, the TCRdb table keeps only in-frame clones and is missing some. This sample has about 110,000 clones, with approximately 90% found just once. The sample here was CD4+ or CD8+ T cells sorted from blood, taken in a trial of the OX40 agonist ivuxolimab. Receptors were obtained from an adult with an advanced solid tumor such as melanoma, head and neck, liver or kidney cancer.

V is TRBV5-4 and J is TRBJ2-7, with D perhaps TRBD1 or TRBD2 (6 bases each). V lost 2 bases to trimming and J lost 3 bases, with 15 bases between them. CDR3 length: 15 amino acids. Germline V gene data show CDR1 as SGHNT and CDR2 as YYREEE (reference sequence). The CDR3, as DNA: TGTGCCAGCAGCTTAGGGGGGCAGGTGAGCTACGAGCAGTACTTC. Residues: CASSLGGQVSYEQYF.

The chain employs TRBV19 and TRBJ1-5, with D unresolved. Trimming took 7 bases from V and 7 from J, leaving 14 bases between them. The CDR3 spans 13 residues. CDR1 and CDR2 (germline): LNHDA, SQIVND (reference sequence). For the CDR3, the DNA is TGTGCCAGTACGTCCCCGGGTAGCCAGCCCCAGCATTTT. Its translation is CASTSPGSQPQHF.

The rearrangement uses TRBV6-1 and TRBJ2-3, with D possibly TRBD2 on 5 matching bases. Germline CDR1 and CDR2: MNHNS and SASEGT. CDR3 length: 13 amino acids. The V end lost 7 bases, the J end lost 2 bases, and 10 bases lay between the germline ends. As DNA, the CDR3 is TGTGCCAGCACCCAAGCGGCCACAGATACGCAGTATTTT. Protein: CASTQAATDTQYF.

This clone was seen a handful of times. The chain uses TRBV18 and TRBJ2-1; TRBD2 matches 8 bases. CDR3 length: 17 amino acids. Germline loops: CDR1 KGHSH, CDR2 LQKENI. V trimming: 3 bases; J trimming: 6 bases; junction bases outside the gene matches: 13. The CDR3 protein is CASSPVPSGLVRNEQFF. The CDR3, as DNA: TGTGCCAGCTCACCGGTGCCTAGCGGGCTGGTCCGCAATGAGCAGTTCTTC.

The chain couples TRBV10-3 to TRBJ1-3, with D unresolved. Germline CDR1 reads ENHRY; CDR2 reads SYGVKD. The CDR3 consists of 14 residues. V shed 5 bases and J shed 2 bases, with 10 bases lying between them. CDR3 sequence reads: CAISSLEAGNTIYF. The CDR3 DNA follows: TGTGCCATCAGTTCCTTGGAGGCTGGAAACACCATATATTTT.

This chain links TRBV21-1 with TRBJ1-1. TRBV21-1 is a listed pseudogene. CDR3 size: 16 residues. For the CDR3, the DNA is TGTGCCAGCAGCCCCCGAACTACGCAGGAGGGCACTGAAGCTTTCTTT. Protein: CASSPRTTQEGTEAFF.